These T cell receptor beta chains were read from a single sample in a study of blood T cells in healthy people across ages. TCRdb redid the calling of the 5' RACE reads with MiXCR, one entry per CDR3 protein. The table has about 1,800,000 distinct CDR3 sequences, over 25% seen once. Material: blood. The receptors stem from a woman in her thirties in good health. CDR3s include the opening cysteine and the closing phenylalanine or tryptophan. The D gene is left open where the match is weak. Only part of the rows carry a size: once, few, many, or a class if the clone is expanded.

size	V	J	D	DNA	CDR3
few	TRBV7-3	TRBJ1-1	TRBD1	TGTGCCAGCAGCTTATGGGGGGGACAGGGCGAGACTGAAGCTTTCTTT	CASSLWGGQGETEAFF
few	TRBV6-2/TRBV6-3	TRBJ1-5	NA	TGTGCCAGCAACCAAGGGTTTCAGCCCCAGCATTTT	CASNQGFQPQHF
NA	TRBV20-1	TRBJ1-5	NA	TGCAGTGCTAGAGAGTCCCGACATCTTTATAGCAATCAGCCCCAGCATTTT	CSARESRHLYSNQPQHF
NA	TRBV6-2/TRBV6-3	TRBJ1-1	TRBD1	TGTGCCAGCAGTCGCAGGGGGGCGAGGAACACTGAAGCTTTCTTT	CASSRRGARNTEAFF
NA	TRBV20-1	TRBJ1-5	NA	TGCAGTGCTCCTTCAGTCACAGGACCCGCGGGGCCCCAGCATTTT	CSAPSVTGPAGPQHF
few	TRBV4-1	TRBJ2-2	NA	TGCGCCAGCAGCCAAGGTCCGGGCCCGAACACCGGGGAGCTGTTTTTT	CASSQGPGPNTGELFF
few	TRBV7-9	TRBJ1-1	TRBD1	TGTGCCAGCAGCTCAGGACAGGGGGGTGGAATCACTGAAGCTTTCTTT	CASSSGQGGGITEAFF
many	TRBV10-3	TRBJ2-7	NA	TGTGCCATCAGTGAAAGGGACGGACCCTGCGAGCAGTACTTC	CAISERDGPCEQYF
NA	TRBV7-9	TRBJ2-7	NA	TGTGCCAGAAACTACGAGCAGTACTTC	CARNYEQYF
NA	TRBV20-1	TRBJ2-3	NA	TGCAGTGCAACTACTGGATACCGCGTCGCAGATACGCAGTATTTT	CSATTGYRVADTQYF
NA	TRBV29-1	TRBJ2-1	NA	TGCAGCGTTCGGGGCGGAGAGACCCAGTTCTTC	CSVRGGETQFF